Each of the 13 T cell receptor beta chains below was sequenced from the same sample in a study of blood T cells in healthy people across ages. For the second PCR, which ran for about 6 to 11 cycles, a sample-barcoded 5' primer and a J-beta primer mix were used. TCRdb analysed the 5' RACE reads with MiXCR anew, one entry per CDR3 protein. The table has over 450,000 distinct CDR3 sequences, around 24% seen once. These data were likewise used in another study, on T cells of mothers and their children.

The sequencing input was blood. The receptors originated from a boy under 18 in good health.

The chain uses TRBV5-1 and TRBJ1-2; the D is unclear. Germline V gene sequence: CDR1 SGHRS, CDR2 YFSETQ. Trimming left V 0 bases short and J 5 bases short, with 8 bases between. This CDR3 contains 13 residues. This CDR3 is CASSLDPVYGYTF. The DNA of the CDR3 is TGCGCCAGCAGCTTGGATCCAGTATATGGCTACACCTTC.

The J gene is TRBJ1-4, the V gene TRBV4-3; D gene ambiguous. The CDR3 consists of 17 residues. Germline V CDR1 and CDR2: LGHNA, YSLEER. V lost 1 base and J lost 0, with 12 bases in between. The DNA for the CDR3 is TGCGCCAGCAGCCAAGTATGGCAGTCCGCAACTAATGAAAAACTGTTTTTT. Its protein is CASSQVWQSATNEKLFF.

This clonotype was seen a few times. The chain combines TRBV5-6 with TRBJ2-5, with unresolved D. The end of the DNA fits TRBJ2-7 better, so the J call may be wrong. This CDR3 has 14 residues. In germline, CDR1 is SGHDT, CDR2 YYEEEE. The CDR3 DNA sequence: TGTGCCAGCAGCTTGGGTGATTGGGACTACGAGCAGTACTTC. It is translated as CASSLGDWDYEQYF.

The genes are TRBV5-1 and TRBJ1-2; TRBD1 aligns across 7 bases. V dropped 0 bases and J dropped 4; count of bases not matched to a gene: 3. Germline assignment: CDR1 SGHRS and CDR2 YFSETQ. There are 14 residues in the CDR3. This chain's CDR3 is CASSLAGQSYGYTF. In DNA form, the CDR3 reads TGCGCCAGCAGCTTGGCGGGACAGAGCTATGGCTACACCTTC.

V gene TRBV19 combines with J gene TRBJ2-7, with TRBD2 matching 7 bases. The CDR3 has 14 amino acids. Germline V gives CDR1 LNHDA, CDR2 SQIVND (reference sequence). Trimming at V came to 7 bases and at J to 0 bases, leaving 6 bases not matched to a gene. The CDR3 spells CASTASGVSYEQYF. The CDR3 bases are TGTGCCAGTACCGCAAGCGGGGTCTCCTACGAGCAGTACTTC.

Here the CDR3 DNA reads TGTGCCAGTAGTGTGGGGTATGGGGCCAACGTCCTGACTTTC. It yields the protein CASSVGYGANVLTF. The chain employs TRBV19 and TRBJ2-6; D gene unclear. Trimming took 5 bases from V and 3 from J, leaving 8 bases between them. Germline V gene data show CDR1 as LNHDA and CDR2 as SQIVND (reference sequence). The CDR3 covers 14 residues.

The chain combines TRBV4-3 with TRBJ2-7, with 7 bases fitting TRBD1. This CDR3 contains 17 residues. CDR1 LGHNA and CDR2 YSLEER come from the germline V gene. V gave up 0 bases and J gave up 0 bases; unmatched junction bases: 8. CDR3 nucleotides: TGCGCCAGCAGCCAAGATAGGGGGACAGCTTACTCCTACGAGCAGTACTTC. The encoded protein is CASSQDRGTAYSYEQYF.

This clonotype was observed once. CDR3 sequence (DNA): TGCAGCGTTGGGGGATATAGGAACACTGAAGCTTTCTTT. This sequence encodes CSVGGYRNTEAFF. V gene TRBV29-1 combines with J gene TRBJ1-1; D remains unclear. Germline V lookup: CDR1 SQVTM, CDR2 ANQGSEA. The CDR3 totals 13 residues. V lost 4 bases and J lost 1, with 10 bases in between.

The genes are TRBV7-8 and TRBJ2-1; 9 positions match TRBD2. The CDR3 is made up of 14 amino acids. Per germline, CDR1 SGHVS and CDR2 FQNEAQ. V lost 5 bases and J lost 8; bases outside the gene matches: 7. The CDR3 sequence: CASSLRTSVDEQFF. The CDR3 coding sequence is TGTGCCAGCAGCCTGCGGACTAGCGTCGATGAGCAGTTCTTC.

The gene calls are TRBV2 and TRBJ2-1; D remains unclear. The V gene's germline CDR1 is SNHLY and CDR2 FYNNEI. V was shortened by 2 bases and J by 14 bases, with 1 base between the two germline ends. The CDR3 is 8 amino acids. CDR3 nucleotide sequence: TGTGCCAGCAGTGAAAAGTTCTTC. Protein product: CASSEKFF.

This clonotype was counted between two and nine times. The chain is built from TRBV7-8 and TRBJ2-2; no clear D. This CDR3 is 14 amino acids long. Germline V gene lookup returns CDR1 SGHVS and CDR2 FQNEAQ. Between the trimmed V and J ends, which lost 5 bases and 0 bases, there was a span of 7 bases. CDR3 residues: CASSILPNTGELFF. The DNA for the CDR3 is TGTGCCAGCAGCATACTCCCGAACACCGGGGAGCTGTTTTTT.

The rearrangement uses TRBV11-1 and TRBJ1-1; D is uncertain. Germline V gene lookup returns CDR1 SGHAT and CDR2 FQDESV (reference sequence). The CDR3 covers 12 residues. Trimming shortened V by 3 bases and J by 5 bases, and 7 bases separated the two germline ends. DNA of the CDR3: TGTGCCAGCAGCTTCGACGAAACTGAAGCTTTCTTT. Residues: CASSFDETEAFF.

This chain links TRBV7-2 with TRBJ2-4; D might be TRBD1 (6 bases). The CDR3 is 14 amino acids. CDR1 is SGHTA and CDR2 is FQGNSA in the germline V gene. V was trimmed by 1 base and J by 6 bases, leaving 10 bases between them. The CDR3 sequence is CASSLGQGRNIQYF. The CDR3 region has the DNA TGTGCCAGCAGCTTAGGGCAGGGGAGAAACATTCAGTACTTC.